These T cell receptor beta chains were read from a single sample in a study of blood T cells in healthy people across ages. Each CDR3 protein is one row after TCRdb ran MiXCR on the 5' RACE reads. The sample consists of about 640,000 distinct CDR3 sequences, under 70% of them appearing once. Source material: blood. The receptors derive from a man in his sixties in good health. CDR3s include the opening cysteine and the closing phenylalanine or tryptophan. A D gene is named only where the DNA matches it firmly. The listing skips clone size in some rows; elsewhere it reads once, few, many or a size class.

>NA|TRBD1|TRBJ2-5|TRBV27
CASRPTGGSGEQYF
TGTGCCAGCAGACCCACAGGGGGCTCGGGTGAGCAGTACTTC
>few|NA|TRBJ2-1|TRBV11-2
CASSLAGVSYNEQFF
TGTGCCAGCAGCTTAGCCGGGGTTTCCTACAATGAGCAGTTCTTC
>NA|TRBD1|TRBJ1-1|TRBV20-1
CSADRGLNTEAFF
TGCAGCGCAGACAGGGGGCTAAACACTGAAGCTTTCTTT
>NA|NA|TRBJ1-5|TRBV6-6
CASSYTNSRDSNQPQHF
TGTGCCAGCAGTTACACCAACTCCAGGGATAGCAATCAGCCCCAGCATTTT
>few|TRBD1|TRBJ2-7|TRBV20-1
CSAPRAGQGHEQYF
TGCAGTGCACCCCGGGCGGGACAGGGCCACGAGCAGTACTTC
>once|NA|TRBJ1-2|TRBV25-1
CASSESLGRDYGYTF
TGTGCCAGCAGTGAATCGTTGGGCCGGGACTATGGCTACACCTTC
>few|TRBD1|TRBJ2-1|TRBV5-1
CASSLARDRGLDEQFF
TGCGCCAGCAGCTTGGCCAGAGACAGGGGGCTGGATGAGCAGTTCTTC
>few|NA|TRBJ2-1|TRBV9
CASSVATAGAGSNEQFF
TGTGCCAGCAGCGTAGCTACGGCTGGGGCAGGTAGCAATGAGCAGTTCTTC
>NA|TRBD1|TRBJ1-2|TRBV20-1
CSARVTGGFYGYTF
TGCAGTGCTAGAGTGACAGGGGGGTTCTATGGCTACACCTTC
>NA|TRBD1|TRBJ2-7|TRBV11-2
CASSGQGHYEQYF
TGTGCCAGCAGCGGACAGGGGCACTACGAGCAGTACTTC
>many|NA|TRBJ2-3|TRBV20-1
CSARQATTDTQYF
TGCAGTGCTAGACAGGCTACCACAGATACGCAGTATTTT
>NA|TRBD2|TRBJ2-5|TRBV7-2
CASTQPTSGGVETQYF
TGTGCCAGCACACAACCCACTAGCGGGGGTGTGGAGACCCAGTACTTC
>NA|TRBD1|TRBJ2-2|TRBV7-9
CASSSEGTDNTGELFF
TGTGCCAGCAGCTCAGAAGGGACAGATAACACCGGGGAGCTGTTTTTT
>few|NA|TRBJ2-4|TRBV25-1
CASSEYSGIPTEQYF
TGTGCCAGCAGTGAATATTCAGGGATCCCTACGGAGCAGTACTTC
>NA|NA|TRBJ1-5|TRBV9
CASSVGNSGNQPQHF
TGTGCCAGCAGCGTAGGGAATTCGGGCAATCAGCCCCAGCATTTT
>NA|NA|TRBJ2-7|TRBV20-1
CSGGVAVPYEQYF
TGCAGTGGGGGGGTCGCGGTCCCCTACGAGCAGTACTTC
>NA|NA|TRBJ1-6|TRBV4-1
CASSQVPSSYNSPLHF
TGCGCCAGCAGCCAAGTGCCGAGCTCCTATAATTCACCCCTCCACTTT
>NA|NA|TRBJ2-3|TRBV14
CASSQDGMTGDTQYF
TGTGCCAGCAGCCAAGATGGGATGACAGGTGATACGCAGTATTTT
>NA|TRBD1|TRBJ2-1|TRBV5-1
CASSLTGASSYNEQFF
TGCGCCAGCAGCTTGACAGGGGCCAGCTCCTACAATGAGCAGTTCTTC
>few|NA|TRBJ2-5|TRBV20-1
CSATTETQYF
TGCAGTGCCACGACAGAGACCCAGTACTTC
>NA|NA|TRBJ2-2|TRBV5-1
CASSLDGDTNTGELFF
TGCGCCAGCAGCTTGGACGGCGATACGAACACCGGGGAGCTGTTTTTT
>NA|NA|TRBJ2-5|TRBV5-1
CASSLDGGPETQYF
TGCGCCAGCAGCTTGGACGGGGGGCCAGAGACCCAGTACTTC
>NA|NA|TRBJ2-1|TRBV5-1
CASSDGLQGGEQFF
TGCGCCAGCAGCGACGGACTTCAGGGCGGGGAGCAGTTCTTC
>NA|TRBD2|TRBJ2-3|TRBV7-9
CASSLRASGGLKERDTQYF
TGTGCCAGCAGCTTACGAGCTAGCGGGGGCCTGAAGGAAAGGGATACGCAGTATTTT
>once|NA|TRBJ1-2|TRBV3-1
CASSPEAGSPDGYTF
TGTGCCAGCAGCCCCGAGGCAGGGAGTCCCGATGGCTACACCTTC
>NA|NA|TRBJ1-2|TRBV6-5
CASSSAVGYTF
TGTGCCAGCAGTTCGGCGGTCGGCTACACCTTC
>NA|NA|TRBJ2-5|TRBV27
CASRDGSSFGTQYF
TGTGCCAGCAGAGACGGGTCTTCCTTTGGGACCCAGTACTTC
>NA|NA|TRBJ2-3|TRBV20-1
CSAKSEYGSTDTQYF
TGCAGTGCGAAGTCGGAGTACGGTAGCACAGATACGCAGTATTTT
>NA|TRBD2|TRBJ2-5|TRBV18
CASSPALAGGQETQYF
TGTGCCAGCTCACCAGCACTAGCGGGGGGCCAAGAGACCCAGTACTTC
>NA|TRBD1|TRBJ2-7|TRBV20-1
CSAIRTGTAYEQYF
TGCAGTGCTATTCGTACCGGGACAGCCTACGAGCAGTACTTC
>NA|TRBD1|TRBJ2-7|TRBV4-1
CASSQDFGTGGIYEQYF
TGCGCCAGCAGCCAAGATTTTGGGACAGGGGGCATATACGAGCAGTACTTC
>few|TRBD2|TRBJ2-5|TRBV6-1
CASSSGGAGETQYF
TGTGCCAGCAGTTCCGGGGGGGCGGGCGAGACCCAGTACTTC
>once|TRBD1|TRBJ1-5|TRBV7-2
CASSEGASINQPQHF
TGTGCCAGCAGCGAGGGGGCTTCAATCAATCAGCCCCAGCATTTT
>NA|NA|TRBJ2-5|TRBV12-3/TRBV12-4
CASSSLGGPETQYF
TGTGCCAGCAGTTCCCTGGGGGGGCCCGAGACCCAGTACTTC
>NA|TRBD2|TRBJ2-3|TRBV20-1
CSASEGSRGGGDTQYF
TGCAGTGCATCAGAGGGGTCGCGGGGGGGTGGAGATACGCAGTATTTT
>few|NA|TRBJ1-1|TRBV20-1
CSALRTTEAFF
TGCAGTGCCTTAAGGACCACTGAAGCTTTCTTT
>many|NA|TRBJ2-5|TRBV2
CASRLVQETQYF
TGTGCCAGTAGACTTGTCCAAGAGACCCAGTACTTC
>NA|NA|TRBJ1-4|TRBV5-1
CASSAGQSYEKLFF
TGCGCCAGCAGCGCCGGACAGTCATATGAAAAACTGTTTTTT
>NA|TRBD1|TRBJ1-5|TRBV7-8
CASSHLGGTGRNQPQHF
TGTGCCAGCAGCCACCTGGGAGGGACAGGACGCAATCAGCCCCAGCATTTT
>NA|NA|TRBJ2-1|TRBV7-9
CASSPGTGPDEQFF
TGTGCCAGCAGCCCCGGGACGGGCCCCGATGAGCAGTTCTTC
>NA|NA|TRBJ2-7|TRBV29-1
CSVELGAGEQYF
TGCAGCGTTGAACTGGGGGCCGGCGAGCAGTACTTC
>NA|TRBD2|TRBJ2-3|TRBV4-1
CASSLTPGLVPRRDTQYF
TGCGCCAGCAGCCTGACCCCGGGACTAGTCCCTCGCCGAGATACGCAGTATTTT
>NA|NA|TRBJ1-4|TRBV5-1
CASSQGILREKLFF
TGCGCCAGCAGCCAGGGGATACTACGAGAAAAACTGTTTTTT
>NA|TRBD2|TRBJ2-2|TRBV12-3/TRBV12-4
CASAAGANTGELFF
TGTGCCAGCGCTGCGGGGGCGAACACCGGGGAGCTGTTTTTT
>NA|TRBD1|TRBJ2-5|TRBV20-1
CSAIPSSGQAQETQYF
TGCAGTGCTATCCCCTCCTCCGGACAGGCCCAAGAGACCCAGTACTTC
>NA|NA|TRBJ1-5|TRBV6-2/TRBV6-3
CASSYRRDTNQPQHF
TGTGCCAGCAGTTACCGACGGGACACCAATCAGCCCCAGCATTTT
>NA|NA|TRBJ1-3|TRBV5-1
CASSLDSSLPGTIYF
TGCGCCAGCAGCTTAGACAGTTCCCTGCCTGGCACCATATATTTT
>NA|NA|TRBJ1-2|TRBV7-9
CASSPRTAGGSYTF
TGTGCCAGCAGCCCGAGGACAGCCGGCGGGAGCTACACCTTC
>NA|TRBD1|TRBJ1-6|TRBV12-3/TRBV12-4
CASSRTGASNSPLHF
TGTGCCAGCAGCCGGACAGGGGCAAGTAATTCACCCCTCCACTTT
>NA|NA|TRBJ1-6|TRBV5-1
CASKGDAGGTVQSPLHF
TGCGCCAGCAAAGGGGACGCCGGGGGCACGGTTCAATCACCCCTCCACTTT
>NA|TRBD2|TRBJ2-3|TRBV6-1
CASSGSLAGGTDTQYF
TGTGCCAGCAGTGGGTCACTAGCGGGGGGCACAGATACGCAGTATTTT
>NA|TRBD1|TRBJ1-1|TRBV7-2
CASSLWRGGQGLNTEAFF
TGTGCCAGCAGCTTATGGCGCGGAGGACAGGGTTTGAACACTGAAGCTTTCTTT
>NA|NA|TRBJ2-1|TRBV11-2
CASSSDRGKQFF
TGTGCCAGCAGCTCCGATCGGGGCAAGCAGTTCTTC
>NA|NA|TRBJ2-7|TRBV9
CASSVGSDSSYEQYF
TGTGCCAGCAGCGTAGGGAGCGATTCATCCTACGAGCAGTACTTC
>few|TRBD1|TRBJ2-1|TRBV6-4
CASRRDRGNEQFF
TGTGCCAGCAGACGGGACAGGGGGAATGAGCAGTTCTTC
>NA|TRBD1|TRBJ1-1|TRBV7-2
CASSTGTGSTEAFF
TGTGCCAGCAGCACCGGGACAGGGAGCACTGAAGCTTTCTTT
>NA|NA|TRBJ1-1|TRBV5-1
CASSYTGPKAEAFF
TGCGCCAGCAGCTATACAGGGCCTAAGGCTGAAGCTTTCTTT
>NA|NA|TRBJ2-2|TRBV5-1
CASSLALGAGTTGELFF
TGCGCCAGCAGCTTGGCCTTGGGGGCCGGAACAACCGGGGAGCTGTTTTTT
>NA|NA|TRBJ1-2|TRBV3-1
CASSQDGARSYGYTF
TGTGCCAGCAGCCAAGACGGGGCCAGGAGCTATGGCTACACCTTC
>NA|NA|TRBJ2-1|TRBV2
CASSGTRSYNEQFF
TGTGCCAGCAGTGGAACCCGATCGTACAATGAGCAGTTCTTC